Below are 5 T cell receptor beta chains sequenced from a single sample in a study of blood T cell repertoires in COVID-19. Profiling relied on immunoSEQ multiplex PCR, and the TCRdb table lists in-frame clones only, not all of them. In the table there are some 65,000 clones, 65% to 90% of which are singletons. The material sequenced was peripheral blood. The receptors here all came from a man older than 75 with acute or convalescent COVID-19.

The chain employs TRBV6-5 and TRBJ1-3; TRBD1 matches 10 bases. The CDR3 spans 15 residues. J gave up 4 bases and V 6 bases, and 6 bases lay outside the gene matches. CDR1 and CDR2 from the germline V gene are MNHEY and SVGAGI. The CDR3 DNA sequence: TGTGCCAGCAGCGGGACAGGGGCAGGAGGAAACACCATATATTTT. Translating gives CASSGTGAGGNTIYF.

The chain recombines TRBV6-5 with TRBJ2-2, with D possibly TRBD2 on 7 matching bases. The CDR3 has 15 amino acids. Germline assignment: CDR1 MNHEY and CDR2 SVGAGI. Trimming took 8 bases from V and 3 from J, leaving 16 bases between them. The CDR3 sequence is CASSEGGPDTGELFF. The CDR3 DNA sequence: TGTGCCAGCTCCGAGGGGGGGCCGGACACCGGGGAGCTGTTTTTT.

This chain joins TRBV5-1 and TRBJ2-1, with 9 positions matching TRBD2. The germline CDR1 and CDR2 sequences are SGHRS and YFSETQ. This CDR3 spans 16 amino acids. V gave up 0 bases and J gave up 2 bases; unmatched junction bases: 3. The CDR3 nucleotides read TGCGCCAGCAGCTTGGAAAGCGGGAGGCCCTACAATGAGCAGTTCTTC. Its translation is CASSLESGRPYNEQFF.

This clone was observed a handful of times. The chain couples TRBV5-1 to TRBJ1-2, with 9 bases that match TRBD1. After removal of 0 bases from V and 3 bases from J, the junction contained 0 bases not matched to a gene. CDR3 length: 14 residues. Looked up from germline, CDR1 is SGHRS and CDR2 is YFSETQ. CDR3 region: CASSLGDRDYGYTF. The CDR3 DNA reads TGCGCCAGCAGCTTGGGGGACAGGGACTATGGCTACACCTTC.

The J gene is TRBJ1-5, the V gene TRBV2, with D maybe TRBD1 (6 bases). CDR1 is SNHLY and CDR2 is FYNNEI in the germline V gene. The CDR3 contains 15 residues. The germline V and J ends were trimmed by 0 bases and 7 bases, with 13 bases remaining between them. As DNA, the CDR3 is TGTGCCAGCAGTGAAGCGGGAGGGGGAAGGCAGCCCCAGCATTTT. As protein: CASSEAGGGRQPQHF. The full variable domain, completed using reference TRBV2 and TRBJ1-5, is EPEVTQTPSHQVTQMGQEVILRCVPISNHLYFYWYRQILGQKVEFLVSFYNNEISEKSEIFDDQFSVERPDGSNFTLKIRSTKLEDSAMYFCASSEAGGGRQPQHFGDGTRLSIL.